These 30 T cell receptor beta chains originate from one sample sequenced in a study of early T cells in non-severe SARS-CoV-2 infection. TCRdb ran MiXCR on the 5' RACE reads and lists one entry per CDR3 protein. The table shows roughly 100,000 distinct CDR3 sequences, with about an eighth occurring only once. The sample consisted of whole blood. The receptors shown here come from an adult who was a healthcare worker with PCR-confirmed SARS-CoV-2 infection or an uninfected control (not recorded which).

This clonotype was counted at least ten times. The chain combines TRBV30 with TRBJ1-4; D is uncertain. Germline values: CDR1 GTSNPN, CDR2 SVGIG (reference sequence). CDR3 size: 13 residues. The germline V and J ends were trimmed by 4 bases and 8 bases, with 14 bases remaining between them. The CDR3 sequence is CAWTGGEFEKLFF. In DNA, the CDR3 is TGTGCCTGGACTGGTGGGGAATTCGAAAAACTGTTTTTT. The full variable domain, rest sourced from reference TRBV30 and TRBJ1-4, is SQTIHQWPATLVQPVGSPLSLECTVEGTSNPNLYWYRQAAGRGLQLLFYSVGIGQISSEVPQNLSASRPQDRQFILSSKKLLLSDSGFYLCAWTGGEFEKLFFGSGTQLSVL.

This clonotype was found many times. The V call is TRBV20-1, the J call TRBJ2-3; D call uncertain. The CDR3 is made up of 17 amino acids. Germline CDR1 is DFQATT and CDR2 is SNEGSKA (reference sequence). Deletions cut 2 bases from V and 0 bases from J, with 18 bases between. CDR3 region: CSARRARGPTSTDTQYF. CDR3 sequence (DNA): TGCAGTGCTAGAAGGGCGCGAGGCCCCACTAGCACAGATACGCAGTATTTT.

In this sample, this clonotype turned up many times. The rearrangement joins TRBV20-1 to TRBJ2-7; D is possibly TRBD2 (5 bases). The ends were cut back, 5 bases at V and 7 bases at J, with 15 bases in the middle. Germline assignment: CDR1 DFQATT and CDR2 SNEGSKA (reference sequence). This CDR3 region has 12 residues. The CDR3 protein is CSAVDWGWEQYF. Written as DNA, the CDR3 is TGCAGTGCTGTGGACTGGGGTTGGGAGCAGTACTTC.

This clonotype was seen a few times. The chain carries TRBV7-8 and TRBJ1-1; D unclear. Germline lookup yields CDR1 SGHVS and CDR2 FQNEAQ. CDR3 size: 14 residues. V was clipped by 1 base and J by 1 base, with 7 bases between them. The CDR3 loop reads CASSLGLWNTEAFF. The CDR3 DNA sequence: TGTGCCAGCAGCTTAGGCCTGTGGAACACTGAAGCTTTCTTT.

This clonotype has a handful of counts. In nucleotides, the CDR3 is TGCAGTGCCAGTCCCCAGGCGGGAGATACGCAGTATTTT. This translates into CSASPQAGDTQYF. V gene TRBV20-1 combines with J gene TRBJ2-3; perhaps TRBD2 as D (5 bases). CDR3 length equals 13 residues. Germline CDR1 and CDR2: DFQATT and SNEGSKA (reference sequence). Trimming left V 6 bases short and J 5 bases short, with 15 bases between.

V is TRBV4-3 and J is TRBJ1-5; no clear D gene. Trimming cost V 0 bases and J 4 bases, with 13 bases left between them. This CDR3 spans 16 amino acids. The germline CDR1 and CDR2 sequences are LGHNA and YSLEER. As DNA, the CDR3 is TGCGCCAGCAGCCAAGATCTCGGAGGGTCTAATCAGCCCCAGCATTTT. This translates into CASSQDLGGSNQPQHF.

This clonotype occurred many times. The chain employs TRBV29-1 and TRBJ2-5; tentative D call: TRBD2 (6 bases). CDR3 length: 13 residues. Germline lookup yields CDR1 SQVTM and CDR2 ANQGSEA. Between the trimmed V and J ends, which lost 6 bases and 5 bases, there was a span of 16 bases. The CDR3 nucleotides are TGCAGCGTCCCGCCGGGCGGGGAGGAGACCCAGTACTTC. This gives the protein CSVPPGGEETQYF.

CDR3 nucleotide sequence: TGTGCCAGCAGCTTAAGTATGGGAACGACCCCTGGGGCCAACGTCCTGACTTTC. Translation gives CASSLSMGTTPGANVLTF. The chain joins TRBV7-9 to TRBJ2-6, with D unclear. This CDR3 contains 18 residues. Germline V CDR1 and CDR2: SEHNR, FQNEAQ (reference sequence). V was cut by 2 bases and J by 2 bases, with 16 bases left in between.

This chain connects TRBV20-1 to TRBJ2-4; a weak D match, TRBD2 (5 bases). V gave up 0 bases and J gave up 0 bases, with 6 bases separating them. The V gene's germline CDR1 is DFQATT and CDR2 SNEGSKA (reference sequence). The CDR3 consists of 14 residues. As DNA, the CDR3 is TGCAGTGCTAGAGAGGCGGGAGCCAAAAACATTCAGTACTTC. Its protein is CSAREAGAKNIQYF.

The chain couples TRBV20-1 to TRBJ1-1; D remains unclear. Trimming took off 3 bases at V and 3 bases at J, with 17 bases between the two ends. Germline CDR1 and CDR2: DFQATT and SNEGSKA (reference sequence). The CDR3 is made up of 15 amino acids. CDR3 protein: CSARGQTGPHTEAFF. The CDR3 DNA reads TGCAGTGCTAGGGGCCAAACCGGGCCCCACACTGAAGCTTTCTTT.

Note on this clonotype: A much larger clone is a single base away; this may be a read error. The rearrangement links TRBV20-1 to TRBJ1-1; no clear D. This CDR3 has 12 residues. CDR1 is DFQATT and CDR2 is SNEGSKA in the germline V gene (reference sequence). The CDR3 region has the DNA TGCGGTGCTAGGAGATCGCACACTGAAGCTTTCTTT. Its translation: CGARRSHTEAFF.

As DNA, the CDR3 is TGCGCCAGCAGCCAAGATTGGTTACTAGCGGGAGGTATGGAGACCCAGTACTTC. It specifies CASSQDWLLAGGMETQYF. This chain links TRBV4-1 with TRBJ2-5, with 12 nucleotides matching TRBD2. V was clipped by 0 bases and J by 5 bases; unmatched bases: 10. The germline gives CDR1 MGHRA, CDR2 YSYEKL. The CDR3 covers 18 residues.

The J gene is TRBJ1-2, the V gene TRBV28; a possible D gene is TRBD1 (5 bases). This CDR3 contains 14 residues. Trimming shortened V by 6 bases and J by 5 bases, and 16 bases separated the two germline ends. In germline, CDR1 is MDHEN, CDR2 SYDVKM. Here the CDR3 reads CASSPGGDGYGYTF. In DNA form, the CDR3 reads TGTGCCAGCAGCCCCGGGGGGGACGGATATGGCTACACCTTC.

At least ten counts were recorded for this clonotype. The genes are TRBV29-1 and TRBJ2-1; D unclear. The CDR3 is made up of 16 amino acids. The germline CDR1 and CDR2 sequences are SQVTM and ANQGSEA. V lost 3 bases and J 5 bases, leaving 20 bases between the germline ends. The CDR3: CSVDGPQLPFNNEQFF. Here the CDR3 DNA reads TGCAGCGTTGACGGCCCTCAGCTGCCGTTTAACAATGAGCAGTTCTTC.

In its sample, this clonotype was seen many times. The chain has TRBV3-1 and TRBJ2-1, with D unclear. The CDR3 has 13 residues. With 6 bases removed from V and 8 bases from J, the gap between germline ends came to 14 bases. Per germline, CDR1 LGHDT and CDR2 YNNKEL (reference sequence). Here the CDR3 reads CASSSNWRDEQFF. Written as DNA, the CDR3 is TGTGCCAGCAGTTCCAATTGGAGAGATGAGCAGTTCTTC.

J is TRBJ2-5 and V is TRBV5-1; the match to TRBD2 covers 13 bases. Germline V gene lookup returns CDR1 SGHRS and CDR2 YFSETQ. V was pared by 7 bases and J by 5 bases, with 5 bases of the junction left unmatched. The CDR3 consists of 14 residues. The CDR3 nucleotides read TGCGCCAGCTTTGGACTAGCGGGAGTGGAGACCCAGTACTTC. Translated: CASFGLAGVETQYF.

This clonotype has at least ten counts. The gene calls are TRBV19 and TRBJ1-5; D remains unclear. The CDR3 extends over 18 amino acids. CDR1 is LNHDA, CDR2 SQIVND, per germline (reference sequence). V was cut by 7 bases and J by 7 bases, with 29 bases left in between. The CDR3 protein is CASIIDKRKVEEKQPQHF. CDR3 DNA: TGTGCCAGTATAATCGACAAACGAAAGGTAGAGGAGAAGCAGCCCCAGCATTTT.

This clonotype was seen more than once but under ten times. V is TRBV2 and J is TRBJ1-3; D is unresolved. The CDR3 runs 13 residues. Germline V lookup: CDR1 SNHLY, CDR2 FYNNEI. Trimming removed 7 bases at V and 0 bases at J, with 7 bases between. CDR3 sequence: CASKRDSGNTIYF. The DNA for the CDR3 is TGTGCCAGCAAGAGGGACTCTGGAAACACCATATATTTT.

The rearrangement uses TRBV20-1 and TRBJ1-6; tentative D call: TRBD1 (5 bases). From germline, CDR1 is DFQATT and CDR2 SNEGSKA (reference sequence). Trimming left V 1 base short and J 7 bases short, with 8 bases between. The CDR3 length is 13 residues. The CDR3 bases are TGCAGTGCTAGAGTCCAGGGAAATTCACCCCTCCACTTT. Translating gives CSARVQGNSPLHF.

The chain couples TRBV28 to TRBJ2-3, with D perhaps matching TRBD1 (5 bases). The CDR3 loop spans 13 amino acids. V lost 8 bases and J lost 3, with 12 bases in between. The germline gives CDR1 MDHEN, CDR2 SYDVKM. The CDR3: CASAWGATDTQYF. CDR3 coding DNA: TGTGCCAGCGCCTGGGGCGCGACAGATACGCAGTATTTT.

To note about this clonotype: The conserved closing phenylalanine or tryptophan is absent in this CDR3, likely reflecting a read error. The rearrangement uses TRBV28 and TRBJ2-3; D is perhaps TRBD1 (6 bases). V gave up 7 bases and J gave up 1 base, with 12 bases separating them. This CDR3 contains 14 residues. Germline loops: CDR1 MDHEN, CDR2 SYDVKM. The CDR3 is CASMMGHRTDTQYC. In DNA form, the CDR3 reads TGTGCCAGCATGATGGGACACCGCACAGATACGCAGTATTGT.

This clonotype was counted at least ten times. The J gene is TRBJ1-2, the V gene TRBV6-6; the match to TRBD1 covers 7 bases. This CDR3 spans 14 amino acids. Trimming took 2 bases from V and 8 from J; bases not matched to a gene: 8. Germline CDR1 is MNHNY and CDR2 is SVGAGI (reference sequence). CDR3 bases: TGTGCCAGCAGTTACGAGACAGGGATAAAAGGCTACACCTTC. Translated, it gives CASSYETGIKGYTF.

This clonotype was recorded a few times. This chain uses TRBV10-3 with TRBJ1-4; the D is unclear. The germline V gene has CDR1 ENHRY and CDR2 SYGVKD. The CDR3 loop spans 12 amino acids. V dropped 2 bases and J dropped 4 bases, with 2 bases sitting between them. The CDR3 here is CAISESNEKLFF. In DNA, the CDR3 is TGTGCCATCAGTGAGAGTAATGAAAAACTGTTTTTT.

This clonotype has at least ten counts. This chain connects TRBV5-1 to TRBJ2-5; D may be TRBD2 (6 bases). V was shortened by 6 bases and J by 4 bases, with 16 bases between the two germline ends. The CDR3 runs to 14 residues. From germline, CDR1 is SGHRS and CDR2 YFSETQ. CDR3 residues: CASTLAQQGETQYF. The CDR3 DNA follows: TGCGCCAGCACCCTAGCGCAGCAGGGAGAGACCCAGTACTTC. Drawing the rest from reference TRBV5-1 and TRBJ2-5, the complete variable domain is KAGVTQTPRYLIKTRGQQVTLSCSPISGHRSVSWYQQTPGQGLQFLFEYFSETQRNKGNFPGRFSGRQFSNSRSEMNVSTLELGDSALYLCASTLAQQGETQYFGPGTRLLVL.

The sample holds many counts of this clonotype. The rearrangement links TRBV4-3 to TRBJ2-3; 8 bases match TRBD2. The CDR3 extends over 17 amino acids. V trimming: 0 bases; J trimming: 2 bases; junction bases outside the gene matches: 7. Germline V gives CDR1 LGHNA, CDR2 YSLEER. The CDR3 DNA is TGCGCCAGCAGCCAAGACGCGCCGGGAGGGTCCACAGATACGCAGTATTTT. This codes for CASSQDAPGGSTDTQYF.

The CDR3 DNA reads as TGCAGCGTCACCGGGACTAGCGGGAGTACTTACGAGCAGTACTTC. It specifies CSVTGTSGSTYEQYF. V usage is TRBV29-1 and J usage is TRBJ2-7, with 14 bases fitting TRBD2. J was trimmed by 4 bases and V by 6 bases; bases with no gene match: 8. Germline-derived CDR1 and CDR2 are SQVTM and ANQGSEA. The CDR3 has 15 residues.

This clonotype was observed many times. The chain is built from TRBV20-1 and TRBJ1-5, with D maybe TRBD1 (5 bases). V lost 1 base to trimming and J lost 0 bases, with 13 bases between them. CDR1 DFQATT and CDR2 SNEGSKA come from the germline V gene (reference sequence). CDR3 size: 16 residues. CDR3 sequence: CSARVEGTYSNQPQHF. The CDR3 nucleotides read TGCAGTGCTAGAGTGGAAGGGACTTATAGCAATCAGCCCCAGCATTTT.

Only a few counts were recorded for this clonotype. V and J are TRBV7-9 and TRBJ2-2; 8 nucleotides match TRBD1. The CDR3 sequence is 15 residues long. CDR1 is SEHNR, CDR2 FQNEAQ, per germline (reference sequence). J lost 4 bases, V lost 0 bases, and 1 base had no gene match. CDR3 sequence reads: CASSLATGATGELFF. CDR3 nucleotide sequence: TGTGCCAGCAGCTTAGCGACAGGGGCCACCGGGGAGCTGTTTTTT.

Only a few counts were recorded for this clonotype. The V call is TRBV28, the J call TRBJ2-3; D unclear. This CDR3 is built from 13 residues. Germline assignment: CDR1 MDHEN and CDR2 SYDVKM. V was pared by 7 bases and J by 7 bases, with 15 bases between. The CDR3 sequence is CASKDSGHNTQYF. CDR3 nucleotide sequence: TGTGCCAGCAAGGATTCCGGTCACAATACGCAGTATTTT.

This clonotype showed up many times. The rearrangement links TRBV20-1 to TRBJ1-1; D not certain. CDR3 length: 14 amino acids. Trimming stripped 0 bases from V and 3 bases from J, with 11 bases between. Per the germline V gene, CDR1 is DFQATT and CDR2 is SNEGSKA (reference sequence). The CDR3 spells CSARERRSYTEAFF. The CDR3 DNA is TGCAGTGCTAGAGAACGACGAAGTTACACTGAAGCTTTCTTT.